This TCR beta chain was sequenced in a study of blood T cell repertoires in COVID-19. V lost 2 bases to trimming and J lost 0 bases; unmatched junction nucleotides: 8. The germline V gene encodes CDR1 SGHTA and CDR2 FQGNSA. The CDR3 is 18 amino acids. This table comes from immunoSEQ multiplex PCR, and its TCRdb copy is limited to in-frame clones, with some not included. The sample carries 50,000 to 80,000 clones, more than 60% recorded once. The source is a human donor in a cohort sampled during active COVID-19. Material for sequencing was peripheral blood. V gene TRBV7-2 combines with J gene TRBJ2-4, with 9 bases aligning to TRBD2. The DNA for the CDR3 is TGTGCCAGCAGCTTATACGGCGGGGGGGCCCTAGCCAAAAACATTCAGTACTTC. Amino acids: CASSLYGGGALAKNIQYF.